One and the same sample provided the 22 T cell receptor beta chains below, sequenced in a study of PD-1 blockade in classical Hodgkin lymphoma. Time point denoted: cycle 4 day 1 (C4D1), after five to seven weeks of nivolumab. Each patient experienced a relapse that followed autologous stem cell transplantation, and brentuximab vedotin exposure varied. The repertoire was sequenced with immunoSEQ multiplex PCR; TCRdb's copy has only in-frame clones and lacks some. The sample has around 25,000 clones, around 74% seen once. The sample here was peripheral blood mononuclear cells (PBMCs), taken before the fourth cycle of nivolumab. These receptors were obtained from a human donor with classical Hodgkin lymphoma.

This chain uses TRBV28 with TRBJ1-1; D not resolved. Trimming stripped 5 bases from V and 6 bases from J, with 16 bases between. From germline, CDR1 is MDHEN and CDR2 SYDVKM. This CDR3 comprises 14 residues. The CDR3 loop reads CASSPVGGRAEAFF. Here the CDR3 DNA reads TGTGCCAGCAGTCCCGTCGGCGGGAGGGCTGAAGCTTTCTTT.

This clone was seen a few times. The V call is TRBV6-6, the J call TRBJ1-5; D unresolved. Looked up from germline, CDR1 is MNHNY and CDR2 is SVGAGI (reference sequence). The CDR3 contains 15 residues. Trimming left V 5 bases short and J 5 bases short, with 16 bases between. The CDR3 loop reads CASSPKSRGDQPQHF. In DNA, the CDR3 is TGTGCCAGCAGTCCTAAAAGCCGGGGAGATCAGCCCCAGCATTTT.

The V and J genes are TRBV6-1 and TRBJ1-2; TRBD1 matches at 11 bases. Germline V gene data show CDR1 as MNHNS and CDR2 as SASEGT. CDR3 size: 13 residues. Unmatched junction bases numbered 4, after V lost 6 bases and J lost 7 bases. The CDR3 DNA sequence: TGTGCCAGCAGGGACAGGGGGCTAGGTGGCTACACCTTC. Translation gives CASRDRGLGGYTF.

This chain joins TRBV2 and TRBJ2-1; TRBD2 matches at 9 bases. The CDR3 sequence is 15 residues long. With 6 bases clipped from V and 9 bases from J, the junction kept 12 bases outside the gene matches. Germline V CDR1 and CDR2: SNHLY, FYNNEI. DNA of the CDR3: TGTGCCAGCAGGGCACCTAGCGGGGTGGTCGGTGAGCAGTTCTTC. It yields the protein CASRAPSGVVGEQFF.

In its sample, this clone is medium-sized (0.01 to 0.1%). CDR3 in amino acids: CACNLGTGTNQPQHF. CDR3 sequence (DNA): TGTGCCTGTAACCTCGGAACAGGGACCAATCAGCCCCAGCATTTT. The chain has TRBV30 and TRBJ1-5, with a tentative D call TRBD1 (6 bases). The germline CDR1 and CDR2 sequences are GTSNPN and SVGIG (reference sequence). The length of the CDR3 is 15 residues. The germline V and J ends were trimmed by 6 bases and 3 bases, with 18 bases remaining between them.

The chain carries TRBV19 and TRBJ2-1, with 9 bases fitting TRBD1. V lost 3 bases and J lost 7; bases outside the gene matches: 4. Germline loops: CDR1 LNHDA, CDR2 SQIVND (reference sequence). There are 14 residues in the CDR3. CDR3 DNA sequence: TGTGCCAGTAGTATCCTGACAGGGGGAAATGAGCAGTTCTTC. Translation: CASSILTGGNEQFF.

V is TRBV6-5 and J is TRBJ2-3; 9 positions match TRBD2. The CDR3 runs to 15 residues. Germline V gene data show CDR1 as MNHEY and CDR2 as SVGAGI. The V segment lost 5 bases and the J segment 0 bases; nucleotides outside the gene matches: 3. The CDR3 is CASSAAGGSTDTQYF. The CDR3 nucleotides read TGTGCCAGCAGTGCCGCGGGGGGGAGCACAGATACGCAGTATTTT.

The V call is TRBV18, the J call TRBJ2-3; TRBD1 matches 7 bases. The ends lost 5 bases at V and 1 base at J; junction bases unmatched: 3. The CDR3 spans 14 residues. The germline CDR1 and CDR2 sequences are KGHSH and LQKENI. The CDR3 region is CASSGQEGTDTQYF. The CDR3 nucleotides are TGTGCCAGCTCAGGACAGGAGGGCACAGATACGCAGTATTTT.

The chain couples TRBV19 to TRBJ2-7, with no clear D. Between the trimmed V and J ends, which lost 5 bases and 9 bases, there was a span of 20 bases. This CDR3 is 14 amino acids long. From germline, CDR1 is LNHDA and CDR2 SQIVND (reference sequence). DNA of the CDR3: TGTGCCAGTAGTCGGCAGGCACCCTCGGTAGCGCAGTACTTC. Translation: CASSRQAPSVAQYF.

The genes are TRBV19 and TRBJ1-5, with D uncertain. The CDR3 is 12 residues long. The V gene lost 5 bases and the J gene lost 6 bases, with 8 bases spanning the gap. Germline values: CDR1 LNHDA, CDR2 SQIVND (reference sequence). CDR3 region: CASSPGSQPQHF. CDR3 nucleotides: TGTGCCAGTAGTCCAGGAAGTCAGCCCCAGCATTTT.

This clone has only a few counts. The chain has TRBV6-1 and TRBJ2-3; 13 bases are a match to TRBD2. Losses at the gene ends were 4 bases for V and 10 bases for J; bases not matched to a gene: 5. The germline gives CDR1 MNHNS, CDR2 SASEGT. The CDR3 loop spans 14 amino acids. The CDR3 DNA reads TGTGCCAGCAGTGGGACTAGCGGGGGAATTGCGCAGTATTTT. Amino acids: CASSGTSGGIAQYF.

The CDR3 is CASRPEGQGGRNEQFF. As DNA, the CDR3 is TGTGCCAGCAGACCGGAAGGACAGGGGGGTAGGAATGAGCAGTTCTTC. The V gene is TRBV5-4, the J gene TRBJ2-1; 10 nucleotides agree with TRBD1. The V and J ends lost 5 bases and 7 bases, in that order; junction bases with no gene match: 12. The CDR3 covers 16 residues. CDR1 is SGHNT and CDR2 is YYREEE in the germline V gene (reference sequence).

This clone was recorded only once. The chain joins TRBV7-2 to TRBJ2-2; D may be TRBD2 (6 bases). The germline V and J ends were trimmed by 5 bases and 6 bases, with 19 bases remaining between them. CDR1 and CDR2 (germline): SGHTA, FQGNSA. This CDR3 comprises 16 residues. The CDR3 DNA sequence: TGTGCCAGCAGCCCTCGGGTCGTAAGCGGGCCCGGGGAGCTGTTTTTT. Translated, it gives CASSPRVVSGPGELFF.

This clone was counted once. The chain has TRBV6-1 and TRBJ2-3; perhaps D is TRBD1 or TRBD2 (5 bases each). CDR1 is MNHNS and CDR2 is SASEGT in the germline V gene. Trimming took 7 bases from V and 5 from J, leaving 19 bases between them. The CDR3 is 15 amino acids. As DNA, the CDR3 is TGTGCCAGCACCTTTAGCAGGGACGGAGGAGATACGCAGTATTTT. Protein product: CASTFSRDGGDTQYF.

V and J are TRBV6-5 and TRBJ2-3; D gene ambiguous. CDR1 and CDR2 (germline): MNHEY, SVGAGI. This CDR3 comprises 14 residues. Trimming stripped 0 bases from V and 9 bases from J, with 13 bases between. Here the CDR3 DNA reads TGTGCCAGCAGTTACTCGCGCCCCCCGGAGACGCAGTATTTT. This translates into CASSYSRPPETQYF.

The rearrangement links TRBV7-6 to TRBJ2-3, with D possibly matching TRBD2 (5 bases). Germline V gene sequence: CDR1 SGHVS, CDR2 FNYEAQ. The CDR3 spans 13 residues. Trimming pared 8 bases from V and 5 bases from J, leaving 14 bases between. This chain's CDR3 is CASSSRAGDTQYF. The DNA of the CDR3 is TGTGCCAGCTCGAGTAGGGCGGGAGATACGCAGTATTTT.

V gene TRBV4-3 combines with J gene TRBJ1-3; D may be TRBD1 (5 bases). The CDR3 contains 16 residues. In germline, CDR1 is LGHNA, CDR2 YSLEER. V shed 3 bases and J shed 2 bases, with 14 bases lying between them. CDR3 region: CASSHQGRVTGNTIYF. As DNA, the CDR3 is TGCGCCAGCAGCCACCAGGGTCGGGTAACTGGAAACACCATATATTTT.

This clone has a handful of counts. CDR3 loop: CSVTQRVGRYGYTF. CDR3 bases: TGCAGCGTTACTCAAAGGGTAGGAAGGTATGGCTACACCTTC. The chain links TRBV29-1 to TRBJ1-2; unclear D gene. CDR3 length: 14 residues. Deletions cut 5 bases from V and 5 bases from J, with 18 bases between. Germline V gene lookup returns CDR1 SQVTM and CDR2 ANQGSEA.

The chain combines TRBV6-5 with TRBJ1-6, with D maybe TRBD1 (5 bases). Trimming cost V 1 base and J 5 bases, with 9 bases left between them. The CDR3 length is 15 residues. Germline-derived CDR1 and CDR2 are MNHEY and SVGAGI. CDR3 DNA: TGTGCCAGCAGTTACTTAGACAGTGATAATTCACCCCTCCACTTT. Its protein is CASSYLDSDNSPLHF.

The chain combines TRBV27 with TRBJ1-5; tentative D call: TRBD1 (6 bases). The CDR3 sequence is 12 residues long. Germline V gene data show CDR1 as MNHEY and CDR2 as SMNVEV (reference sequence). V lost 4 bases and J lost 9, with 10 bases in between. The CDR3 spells CASSYRDGPQHF. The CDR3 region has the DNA TGTGCCAGCAGTTACAGGGACGGGCCCCAGCATTTT.

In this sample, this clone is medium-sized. As DNA, the CDR3 is TGTGCCAGCAGTTTAAAGGCAGGGTCGGCGTGGGGCTACACCTTC. As protein: CASSLKAGSAWGYTF. The V gene is TRBV27, the J gene TRBJ1-2; D might be TRBD1 (5 bases). Germline V lookup: CDR1 MNHEY, CDR2 SMNVEV (reference sequence). The CDR3 is 15 residues long. V lost 2 bases and J 8 bases, leaving 18 bases between the germline ends.

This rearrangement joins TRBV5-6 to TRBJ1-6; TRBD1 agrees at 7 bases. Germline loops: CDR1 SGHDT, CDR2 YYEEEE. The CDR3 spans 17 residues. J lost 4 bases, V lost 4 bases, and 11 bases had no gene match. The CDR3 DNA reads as TGTGCCAGCAGCCGAAACAGGGGCCCCTATTATAATTCACCCCTCCACTTT. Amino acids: CASSRNRGPYYNSPLHF.